These 14 T cell receptor beta chains share one sample of origin, sequenced in a study of T cell changes during pregnancy in multiple sclerosis. Here immunoSEQ multiplex PCR was the method, and the copy in TCRdb shows in-frame clones only, minus some. Counted here are 100,000 or so clones, about nine tenths occurring once; the ten biggest clones make up 3.5%. Sequences were derived from peripheral blood, sampled after pregnancy. These receptors came from a female donor with multiple sclerosis, enrolled in a pregnancy study.

The CDR3 is CASSIEGASGQYF. The CDR3 DNA sequence: TGTGCCAGTAGTATAGAGGGGGCCTCGGGGCAGTACTTC. The chain has TRBV19 and TRBJ2-7; TRBD1 might be the D (6 bases). Trimming took off 0 bases at V and 9 bases at J, with 12 bases between the two ends. The CDR3 covers 13 residues. Per germline, CDR1 LNHDA and CDR2 SQIVND (reference sequence).

The chain combines TRBV6-1 with TRBJ2-2; maybe TRBD2 (6 bases). CDR1 MNHNS and CDR2 SASEGT come from the germline V gene. This CDR3 comprises 16 residues. The V and J ends lost 1 base and 7 bases respectively, with 16 bases between them. The chain's CDR3 is CASSEDLQIGGGELFF. The CDR3 coding sequence is TGTGCCAGCAGTGAAGATTTACAGATCGGGGGCGGGGAGCTGTTTTTT.

The chain has TRBV2 and TRBJ1-5; tentative D call: TRBD1 (5 bases). The germline gives CDR1 SNHLY, CDR2 FYNNEI. The CDR3 has 16 residues. The germline V and J ends were trimmed by 7 bases and 2 bases, with 18 bases remaining between them. The CDR3 DNA reads TGTGCCAGCAAGTTACTTCGGGACTCTGGCAATCAGCCCCAGCATTTT. Protein: CASKLLRDSGNQPQHF.

The J gene is TRBJ2-7, the V gene TRBV4-2; 7 bases match TRBD2. The junction had 7 bases not matched to a gene; V was cut back by 0 bases and J by 2 bases. The CDR3 covers 16 residues. Germline V CDR1 and CDR2: LGHNA, YNFKEQ. The CDR3 bases are TGTGCCAGCAGCCAAGATGGAGCGGGGACTCCCTACGAGCAGTACTTC. This codes for CASSQDGAGTPYEQYF.

This clone has a handful of counts. The chain joins TRBV14 to TRBJ1-1; D gene unclear. Germline CDR1 reads SGHDN; CDR2 reads FVKESK. The CDR3 length is 14 residues. Trimming took off 4 bases at V and 1 base at J, with 10 bases between the two ends. CDR3: CASSLTPGNTEAFF. In nucleotides, the CDR3 is TGTGCCAGCAGCCTTACTCCAGGGAACACTGAAGCTTTCTTT.

The rearrangement links TRBV7-9 to TRBJ2-1, with D perhaps matching TRBD2 (5 bases). Trimming removed 6 bases from V and 4 bases from J, with 10 bases in between. CDR1 and CDR2 (germline): SEHNR, FQNEAQ (reference sequence). This CDR3 region has 13 residues. This CDR3 is CASSELGYNEQFF. The CDR3 coding sequence is TGTGCCAGCAGTGAACTAGGGTACAATGAGCAGTTCTTC.

J is TRBJ1-2 and V is TRBV7-9; 9 nucleotides agree with TRBD1. After removal of 3 bases from V and 5 bases from J, the junction contained 10 bases not matched to a gene. CDR1 SEHNR and CDR2 FQNEAQ come from the germline V gene (reference sequence). The CDR3 length is 16 residues. The CDR3 region has the DNA TGTGCCAGCAGCTTGAACTCGGGACAGGGATCTTATGGCTACACCTTC. This sequence encodes CASSLNSGQGSYGYTF.

A single count supports this clone. The sample holds other DNA sequences that translate to the same CDR3. This sequence joins TRBV30 and TRBJ1-2; 9 bases line up with TRBD1. CDR1 is GTSNPN, CDR2 SVGIG, per germline (reference sequence). Losses at the gene ends were 5 bases for V and 1 base for J; bases not matched to a gene: 5. This CDR3 region has 14 residues. The CDR3 spells CAWSRDRVNYGYTF. The CDR3 DNA is TGTGCCTGGTCCCGGGACAGGGTTAACTATGGCTACACCTTC.

About this clone: Other nucleotide sequences in the sample specify the same CDR3. The chain combines TRBV7-9 with TRBJ2-7; D possibly corresponds to TRBD2 (5 bases). Trimming removed 5 bases from V and 4 bases from J, with 21 bases in between. CDR1 is SEHNR and CDR2 is FQNEAQ in the germline V gene (reference sequence). The CDR3 is 16 amino acids. The CDR3 DNA sequence: TGTGCCAGCAGCCCCCCGCCGTGGGAGTCCGTATACGAGCAGTACTTC. Its translation: CASSPPPWESVYEQYF.

This rearrangement joins TRBV7-8 to TRBJ2-7; 8 nucleotides match TRBD2. The junction had 6 bases not matched to a gene; V was cut back by 7 bases and J by 1 base. The CDR3 runs 14 residues. CDR1 and CDR2 from the germline V gene are SGHVS and FQNEAQ. The CDR3 DNA is TGTGCCAGCACCTCGTTAGCGGGGTCCTACGAGCAGTACTTC. This encodes CASTSLAGSYEQYF.

The rearrangement joins TRBV2 to TRBJ1-1; D possibly corresponds to TRBD1 (5 bases). Germline CDR1 reads SNHLY; CDR2 reads FYNNEI. The CDR3 runs 14 residues. Trimming stripped 10 bases from V and 2 bases from J, with 17 bases between. The CDR3 DNA is TGTGCCACCCACCCGGGACTACTAAACACTGAAGCTTTCTTT. Protein: CATHPGLLNTEAFF.

On this clone: The junction departs from the called germline gene at one end, perhaps through a read error. The CDR3 is CASSLDGGAPGELFF. DNA for the CDR3: TGTGCTAGCAGCTTAGACGGGGGGGCCCCCGGGGAGCTGTTTTTT. The gene calls are TRBV7-7 and TRBJ2-2; 8 bases line up with TRBD2. CDR1 is SSHAT, CDR2 FNYEAQ, per germline (reference sequence). The CDR3 is made up of 15 amino acids.

This clone was found once. This chain links TRBV2 with TRBJ2-1, with D possibly being TRBD2 (7 bases). V lost 5 bases and J 2 bases, leaving 16 bases between the germline ends. The CDR3 is 16 amino acids. Germline-derived CDR1 and CDR2 are SNHLY and FYNNEI. The CDR3 here is CASSPGGQLTYNEQFF. DNA of the CDR3: TGTGCCAGCAGTCCCGGGGGGCAGCTGACCTACAATGAGCAGTTCTTC.

V is TRBV15 and J is TRBJ2-2; weak D call: TRBD1 (5 bases). Between the trimmed V and J ends, which lost 5 bases and 6 bases, there was a span of 19 bases. CDR3 length: 16 amino acids. The germline V gene encodes CDR1 LNHNV and CDR2 YYDKDF (reference sequence). CDR3 protein: CATSPSKGSRAGELFF. The CDR3 nucleotides are TGTGCCACCAGCCCCTCTAAGGGTAGCAGGGCCGGGGAGCTGTTTTTT.